Included here is one T cell receptor (beta chain) sequence, with context. Its antigen is currently unknown. The data stem from a study of T cell responses to AZD1222 COVID-19 vaccine. Whole-study findings and limits: Clonal diversity was possibly underestimated, and the donors were mostly white British, with more females. Epitopes outside B.1.351 and B.1.1.7 mutated regions reportedly drew nearly half of spike TCRs. Spike-specific TCR breadth and depth grew following two AZD1222 doses.

J lost 6 bases, V lost 8 bases, and 3 bases had no gene match. The CDR3 totals 12 residues. The V gene's germline CDR1 is LNHDA and CDR2 SQIVND (reference sequence). Profiling relied on immunoSEQ multiplex PCR, and the TCRdb table lists in-frame clones only, not all of them. The sample lists about 46,000 clones, about 90% seen once, with approximately 1.2% in the top ten. V is TRBV19 and J is TRBJ2-2, with TRBD1 matching 7 bases. The sequencing here drew on peripheral blood, taken 28 days after the second AZD1222 dose. The source of this sequence is an adult who received the AZD1222 COVID-19 vaccine. The CDR3 is CASYQGAGELFF. Written as DNA, the CDR3 is TGTGCCAGTTATCAGGGGGCCGGGGAGCTGTTTTTT.